These 14 T cell receptor beta chains were sequenced from one sample in a study of cytomegalovirus exposure and HLA in healthy donors. The PCR ran on 60 Vbeta and 13 Jbeta primers. Profiled with immunoSEQ multiplex PCR; TCRdb holds only in-frame clones, not every one. The sample lists some 150,000 clones, roughly 81% seen once, with 2% to 2.5% in the top ten. The material sequenced was PBMCs. These receptors were collected from a woman aged 18 to 35 in good health and CMV-seronegative.

J is TRBJ1-2 and V is TRBV28; D remains unclear. Trimming cost V 1 base and J 3 bases, with 12 bases left between them. CDR1 MDHEN and CDR2 SYDVKM come from the germline V gene. The CDR3 is 15 amino acids. Here the CDR3 reads CASSLLSVIDYGYTF. As DNA, the CDR3 is TGTGCCAGCAGTTTATTATCCGTAATCGACTATGGCTACACCTTC.

The genes are TRBV2 and TRBJ2-1; 9 bases line up with TRBD1. J gave up 1 base and V 7 bases, and 14 bases lay outside the gene matches. This CDR3 comprises 18 residues. The germline V gene encodes CDR1 SNHLY and CDR2 FYNNEI. The CDR3 DNA follows: TGTGCCAGCACCAGGGACAGGGACTTGTCTTTATCCTACAATGAGCAGTTCTTC. Protein: CASTRDRDLSLSYNEQFF.

The rearrangement joins TRBV28 to TRBJ1-5, with 8 bases matching TRBD1. V trimming: 6 bases; J trimming: 1 base; junction bases outside the gene matches: 5. The CDR3 spans 15 residues. Germline loops: CDR1 MDHEN, CDR2 SYDVKM. The CDR3 reads CASRLQGGSNQPQHF. The CDR3 DNA sequence: TGTGCCAGCAGGCTACAGGGGGGAAGCAATCAGCCCCAGCATTTT.

This sequence joins TRBV12-2 and TRBJ2-1; the table's D call of TRBD2 was not tested on the DNA. TRBV12-2 is flagged as a pseudogene. This CDR3 comprises 17 residues. CDR3 DNA sequence: TGTGCAAGTCGCTTTGCTAGACTAGGTTCTGGGTGCAATGAGCAGTTCTTC. The encoded protein is CASRFARLGSGCNEQFF.

The CDR3 nucleotides are TGTGCCAGTTGGCAACGGACTAGCTCCTACAATGAGCAGTTCTTC. It codes for CASWQRTSSYNEQFF. The rearrangement uses TRBV27 and TRBJ2-1, with 7 bases lining up with TRBD2. The CDR3 is 15 residues long. V shed 9 bases and J 0 bases; nucleotides not matched to a gene: 8. Germline loops: CDR1 MNHEY, CDR2 SMNVEV (reference sequence).

V and J are TRBV5-1 and TRBJ2-1; D might be TRBD2 (6 bases). CDR1 and CDR2 from the germline V gene are SGHRS and YFSETQ. This CDR3 is built from 15 residues. V shed 4 bases and J shed 4 bases, with 15 bases lying between them. CDR3 nucleotides: TGCGCCAGCAGCGAGGACGGGAGCGGGTACAATGAGCAGTTCTTC. Translation: CASSEDGSGYNEQFF. Together with reference TRBV5-1 and TRBJ2-1, the CDR3 gives the full variable domain: KAGVTQTPRYLIKTRGQQVTLSCSPISGHRSVSWYQQTPGQGLQFLFEYFSETQRNKGNFPGRFSGRQFSNSRSEMNVSTLELGDSALYLCASSEDGSGYNEQFFGPGTRLTVL.

This clone was found a few times. The chain's CDR3 is CASSTGGWAYNSPLHF. In nucleotides, the CDR3 is TGCGCCAGCAGCACAGGCGGTTGGGCTTATAATTCACCCCTCCACTTT. This chain uses TRBV5-1 with TRBJ1-6; a possible D gene is TRBD1 (5 bases). Trimming took 4 bases from V and 4 from J, leaving 15 bases between them. The CDR3 loop spans 16 amino acids. Germline CDR1 reads SGHRS; CDR2 reads YFSETQ.

The chain couples TRBV6-6 to TRBJ1-5, with D possibly being TRBD1 (6 bases). V lost 2 bases and J lost 7, with 9 bases in between. Germline V lookup: CDR1 MNHNY, CDR2 SVGAGI (reference sequence). This CDR3 contains 13 residues. CDR3 sequence: CASSYEGVQPQHF. CDR3 bases: TGTGCCAGCAGTTACGAGGGGGTCCAGCCCCAGCATTTT.

CDR3 in DNA: TGCGCCAGCAGCAGGGGGGGACTAGCGTCGTACTGGGAGCTGTTTTTT. Its translation is CASSRGGLASYWELFF. The rearrangement links TRBV5-1 to TRBJ2-2; 10 positions agree with TRBD2. V trimming: 4 bases; J trimming: 9 bases; junction bases outside the gene matches: 12. This CDR3 is 16 amino acids long. Germline V CDR1 and CDR2: SGHRS, YFSETQ.

This chain links TRBV6-1 with TRBJ2-1; 13 nucleotides align to TRBD2. The CDR3 extends over 14 amino acids. Losses at the gene ends were 6 bases for V and 12 bases for J; bases not matched to a gene: 8. CDR1 and CDR2 from the germline V gene are MNHNS and SASEGT. The CDR3 sequence: CASRQLAGGLGQFF. CDR3 bases: TGTGCCAGCAGGCAACTAGCGGGAGGGTTAGGGCAGTTCTTC.

The chain couples TRBV4-2 to TRBJ2-5; TRBD2 might be the D (5 bases). Germline lookup yields CDR1 LGHNA and CDR2 YNFKEQ. The CDR3 runs to 15 residues. Trimming took 1 base from V and 0 from J, leaving 9 bases between them. CDR3 residues: CASSQGRADQETQYF. The CDR3 coding sequence is TGTGCCAGCAGCCAAGGACGAGCGGACCAAGAGACCCAGTACTTC.

V and J are TRBV6-5 and TRBJ2-7; TRBD2 matches 14 bases. The germline V gene encodes CDR1 MNHEY and CDR2 SVGAGI. CDR3 length equals 15 residues. V shed 5 bases, J shed 3 bases, and the junction held 3 bases outside the gene matches. The DNA for the CDR3 is TGTGCCAGCAGTCGAGGGACTAGCGGGAGCTACGAGCAGTACTTC. Its translation is CASSRGTSGSYEQYF.

This clone was counted only a few times. The chain combines TRBV6-6 with TRBJ2-3; the match to TRBD2 covers 12 bases. The CDR3 spans 14 residues. Germline V gene data show CDR1 as MNHNY and CDR2 as SVGAGI (reference sequence). Germline trimming cut 8 bases from V and 7 bases from J; bases unmatched to any gene: 7. Here the CDR3 DNA reads TGTGCCAGCCGACTAGCGGGAGTTGGAAATACGCAGTATTTT. It translates to CASRLAGVGNTQYF.

This chain connects TRBV27 to TRBJ2-1, with D possibly TRBD2 on 7 matching bases. Trimming left V 1 base short and J 3 bases short, with 16 bases between. CDR3 length: 17 amino acids. Germline CDR1 MNHEY, CDR2 SMNVEV (reference sequence). DNA of the CDR3: TGTGCCAGCAGTTTATGGGGGGGGGACACAAACTACAATGAGCAGTTCTTC. This encodes CASSLWGGDTNYNEQFF.